One and the same sample provided the 3 T cell receptor beta chains below, sequenced in a study of T-cell memory formation after mild COVID-19 (dated by TCRdb to about 2021). Library prep was done by 5' RACE. Data came from an Illumina NovaSeq 6000. TCRdb trimmed public reads at Q25 via fastp, called clones via MiXCR and kept in-frame beta chains. Identical CDR3 protein sequences are pooled into one entry, listed with their most common genes and DNA. This sample holds about 360,000 distinct CDR3 sequences; approximately 14% were observed only once. The ten largest clones capture under 25% of the sample. The specimen sequenced was PBMCs or a T cell subset sorted from them (not recorded which). Receptors were obtained from a young man who had mild COVID-19 (a few samples of this study predate the infection). The sample titles of this study are shuffled in the database, so cell type and time point are left out; the donor was told from shared clones.

The V and J genes are TRBV7-2 and TRBJ1-1; weak D call: TRBD1 (6 bases). Per the germline V gene, CDR1 is SGHTA and CDR2 is FQGNSA. V dropped 7 bases and J dropped 4 bases, with 16 bases sitting between them. The CDR3 length is 14 residues. The CDR3 nucleotides are TGTGCCAGCACCCAACGTCAAGGGGGCACTGAAGCTTTCTTT. This encodes CASTQRQGGTEAFF.

This sequence joins TRBV29-1 and TRBJ2-1, with 13 positions matching TRBD2. CDR3 length: 15 amino acids. Trimming cost V 4 bases and J 9 bases; bases outside gene matches: 9. CDR1 and CDR2 (germline): SQVTM, ANQGSEA. The CDR3 is CSVGQTSGGRGEQFF. CDR3 bases: TGCAGCGTTGGTCAGACTAGCGGGGGGCGGGGTGAGCAGTTCTTC.

The chain recombines TRBV5-1 with TRBJ2-7; 9 nucleotides line up with TRBD1. In germline, CDR1 is SGHRS, CDR2 YFSETQ. V was pared by 2 bases and J by 5 bases, with 5 bases of the junction left unmatched. The CDR3 length is 14 residues. The CDR3 region has the DNA TGCGCCAGCAGCTTCCGGACAGGGGACCACGAGCAGTACGTC. It yields the protein CASSFRTGDHEQYV.